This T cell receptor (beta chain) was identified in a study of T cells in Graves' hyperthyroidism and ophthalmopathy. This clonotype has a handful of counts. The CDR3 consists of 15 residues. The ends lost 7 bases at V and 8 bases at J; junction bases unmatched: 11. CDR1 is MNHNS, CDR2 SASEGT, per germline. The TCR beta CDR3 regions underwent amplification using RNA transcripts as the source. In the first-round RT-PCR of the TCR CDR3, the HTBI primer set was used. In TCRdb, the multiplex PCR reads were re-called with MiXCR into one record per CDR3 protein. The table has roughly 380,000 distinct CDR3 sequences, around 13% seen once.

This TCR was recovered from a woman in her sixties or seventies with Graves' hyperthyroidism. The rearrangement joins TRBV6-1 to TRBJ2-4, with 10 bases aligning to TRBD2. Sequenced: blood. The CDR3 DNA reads TGTGCCAGCACCGACTCGCTAGCGGGAGTTTACATTCAGTACTTC. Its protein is CASTDSLAGVYIQYF.